This TCR beta chain came from a study of OX40 agonist ivuxolimab in advanced cancers. Points from the study as a whole: At doses 0.1 to 3.0 mg/kg, CD4+ and CD8+ clones expanded. The authors also found low normalized T-cell clonal expansion in some nonresponders.

The CDR3 extends over 14 amino acids. The V and J ends lost 5 bases and 8 bases respectively, with 13 bases between them. Germline values: CDR1 PRHDT, CDR2 FYEKMQ (reference sequence). Worth noting for this clone: Its antigen is undetermined.

The assay was immunoSEQ multiplex PCR, and TCRdb's table has in-frame clones only and misses some. The data show about 71,000 clones, around 82% seen once. The clonotype comes from an adult with an advanced solid tumor such as melanoma, head and neck, liver or kidney cancer. The sample was CD4+ or CD8+ T cells sorted from blood, taken in a trial of the OX40 agonist ivuxolimab. The chain has TRBV13 and TRBJ1-6; D remains unclear. CDR3 sequence reads: CASSATERHSPLHF. CDR3 bases: TGTGCCAGCAGCGCGACTGAGCGTCATTCACCCCTCCACTTT.